This TCR beta chain was retrieved from a study of neoadjuvant anti-PD-1 for oral cavity cancer. As for the study in general: Around day 43, patients without progression received a fourth nivolumab dose before surgery.

As for time point: after neoadjuvant nivolumab, at surgical resection. TCRdb's table, derived via immunoSEQ multiplex PCR, lists solely in-frame clones and lacks some. Among over 11,000 clones, 60% to 85% were seen once, and the ten largest hold roughly 2.2%. Sequencing used PBMCs, obtained after nivolumab (anti-PD-1) treatment. This TCR was recovered from a person between 35 and 79 years old with oral cavity squamous cell carcinoma.

In DNA form, the CDR3 reads TGTGCCAGCAGCCCTCAATCTAGGGCGGATACGCAGTATTTT. This codes for CASSPQSRADTQYF. The chain joins TRBV7-2 to TRBJ2-3, with D unclear. The CDR3 covers 14 residues. Germline assignment: CDR1 SGHTA and CDR2 FQGNSA. V lost 5 bases, J lost 6 bases, and 15 bases lay in between.